This TCR beta chain originates from a study of T cell repertoires in cytomegalovirus infection. Overall study context: Selection of CMV epitopes for the study included recently identified HLA-C-restricted and well-studied HLA-B-restricted ones. Evidence of both CMV infection and a matching HLA type came from public TCR beta signatures.

TCRdb analysed the reads with MiXCR anew, one entry per CDR3 protein. Of about 100,000 distinct CDR3 sequences listed, under 50% are singletons. General study results and limits: Adding up the frequency of public TCR beta families identified people who carried CMV plus the relevant HLA.

This CDR3 spans 16 amino acids. V was shortened by 6 bases and J by 0 bases, with 17 bases between the two germline ends. The V gene's germline CDR1 is MDHEN and CDR2 SYDVKM. This clonotype showed up just once. Antigen unknown. This TCR came from a human donor in good health (CMV status not recorded). Some clones in this sample may be carry-over from other donors' samples. The gene calls are TRBV28 and TRBJ1-1, with D possibly matching TRBD1 (5 bases). The sequenced sample was CD8+ T cells from cultured PBMCs, obtained from culture after CMV antigen stimulation. For the CDR3, the DNA is TGTGCCAGCAGAGTCGGGGCCTCCTACATGAACACTGAAGCTTTCTTT. It is translated as CASRVGASYMNTEAFF.